Below are 4 T cell receptor beta chains sequenced from a single sample in a study of identical twins. TCRdb passed the 5' RACE reads through MiXCR, listing each CDR3 protein once. The sample consists of under 900,000 distinct CDR3 sequences, roughly 12% of them appearing once. The same sample was also studied in work on yellow fever vaccine responses in identical twins.

The specimen was PBMCs. These TCRs come from a young woman in good health.

This clonotype came up many times. This rearrangement joins TRBV29-1 to TRBJ2-3; TRBD1 agrees at 8 bases. Trimming took 2 bases from V and 4 from J; bases not matched to a gene: 5. The CDR3 has 14 residues. Germline V gene lookup returns CDR1 SQVTM and CDR2 ANQGSEA. The CDR3 nucleotides are TGCAGCGTTGAAAAGGACAGGGCCGCAGATACGCAGTATTTT. It specifies CSVEKDRAADTQYF.

This clonotype was observed many times. The V and J genes are TRBV6-6 and TRBJ1-2; D not certain. Trimming cost V 4 bases and J 6 bases, with 9 bases left between them. The CDR3 covers 12 residues. Germline V gene lookup returns CDR1 MNHNY and CDR2 SVGAGI (reference sequence). The CDR3 region is CASSSTVNGYTF. In nucleotides, the CDR3 is TGTGCCAGCAGTTCGACGGTTAATGGCTACACCTTC.

The V and J genes are TRBV7-8 and TRBJ2-2, with D possibly matching TRBD2 (5 bases). Per the germline V gene, CDR1 is SGHVS and CDR2 is FQNEAQ. The CDR3 sequence is 15 residues long. V was cut by 3 bases and J by 4 bases, with 12 bases left in between. The CDR3 reads CASSFFGDGTGELFF. The CDR3 coding sequence is TGTGCCAGCAGCTTTTTCGGGGATGGCACCGGGGAGCTGTTTTTT.

Written as DNA, the CDR3 is TGCAGTGCTAGAGATATAGCGGTGGAGACCCAGTACTTC. Its translation: CSARDIAVETQYF. The chain carries TRBV20-1 and TRBJ2-5; tentatively, D is TRBD2 (6 bases). Germline lookup yields CDR1 DFQATT and CDR2 SNEGSKA (reference sequence). Trimming stripped 0 bases from V and 5 bases from J, with 10 bases between. This CDR3 is 13 amino acids long.